This T cell receptor beta chain was identified during a study of CXCR3-negative and CXCR3-positive naive CD8 T cells. As concerns this clonotype: Its antigen is unidentified.

Findings and caveats of the study: For CXCR3-positive naive cells, TRB CDR3s were more hydrophobic than those of CXCR3-negative naive cells. Diversity ran similarly high across both naive subsets but far lower in memory CD8+ cells.

The libraries of TRB cDNA were prepared using 5' RACE with UMI labels. TCRdb re-called the 5' RACE reads and shows each CDR3 protein once, DNA omitted. The sample includes fewer than 90,000 distinct CDR3 sequences. Sequencing was done on a sample of naive CXCR3+ CD8+ T cells from blood. Subset reported: CD45RO-CCR7+CD27+CD95- naive CD8+ T cells expressing CXCR3 (TNR3+). This clonotype originated in a human donor in good health. Some clones in this sample may be carry-over from other donors' samples.

CDR3 in amino acids: CSALNPGDEQFF. V is TRBV29-1 and J is TRBJ2-1; the D gene TCRdb calls, TRBD1, cannot be checked with no DNA. Germline values: CDR1 SQVTM, CDR2 ANQGSEA. CDR3 size: 12 residues.